Listed here is a single TCR beta chain. Its antigen specificity is not known. No per-base quality is available; no much larger clone lies one base away. The sample belongs to a study of blood T cell repertoires in COVID-19 (dated by TCRdb to 2019 to 2021). Regarding the research as a whole: The collaborator samples originated in the United States, Italy and Spain and spanned the acute and convalescent phases of COVID-19. The prospective study material was composed of cDNA or gDNA derived from T cells, B-cell-depleted T cells, or PBMCs. Deeply sampled blood TCRbeta repertoires from subjects exposed to, actively infected with, or recovered from COVID-19 were included in the dataset. The repertoires were released in a freely available public database meant as a resource for research on the immune response to SARS-CoV-2. Samples were obtained from the ongoing ImmuneRACE study (first 160 participants) and from some 1,300 subjects provided by 6 global collaborators. The sample metadata nearly always contained a de-identified subject ID, COVID-19 status, age in years and sex. Where HLA class I and class II types were available, the types were taken from metadata supplied by the sample provider, not from assay-based typing.

What the work shows at the level of the full study, not this receptor alone: How much clinical and demographic metadata was included differed by source and by participant, and the metadata was provided uncurated.

Enrolling through a virtual design, the prospective study's participants ranged in age from roughly 18 to 90 years and lived across 24 United States geographic areas. In the prospective study, participants were assigned to cohorts based on the clinical history participants reported in a screening survey and a study questionnaire. ImmuneRACE Cohort 3 recovered participants were defined by two consecutive negative NP/OP PCR tests, healthcare professional clearance, or symptom resolution. In the prospective study, mobile phlebotomists collected whole blood, serum and a nasopharyngeal or oropharyngeal swab from each participant. Participants in the prospective study had the option to provide additional blood draws and questionnaires over a roughly 2-month period. Blood samples from the prospective study were shipped frozen or at room temperature prior to DNA extraction. Taken from the germline V gene (reference sequence), the CDR1 and CDR2 loops are MNHEY and SMNVEV. From the cysteine up to the phenylalanine, the CDR3 has a length of 15 residues. Solely the CDR3 DNA is kept, with 45 bases framed from the first base. V gives up 0 bases and J gives up 1 base, and the segment between their germline ends measures 7 bases.

The immunoSEQ Assay, a bias-controlled multiplex PCR, was used to amplify TCRbeta CDR3 regions from genomic DNA. The paper's processing steps were these. Nucleated cell counts per sample were estimated from amplification of reference gene primers within the assay. Sequence reads were collapsed and filtered to measure the absolute abundance of every unique TCRbeta CDR3 rearrangement. For each sample, productive Simpson clonality was calculated as the square root of Simpson's diversity index over productive rearrangements. The immuneACCESS repertoire file appears here via TCRdb, limited to in-frame rearrangements. These files lack a portion of the clones; in checked studies, under half of the deficit traces to unresolved V genes, and the cause of the others is not known. V and J calls and clone size are given by that table; D and trimming were obtained from the DNA. For this sample there are fewer than 600,000 clones; roughly 88% appear just once. The top ten clonotypes cover over 1.5% of the sample.

Sample: PBMCs or T cells enriched from blood (not recorded which). The receptor chain draws on TRBV27 and TRBJ2-1, with the D gene too uncertain to name. The clonotype comes from a woman aged 40 to 55 who had recovered from COVID-19. The CDR3 protein: CASSLSGESYNEQFF. The DNA sequence reads TGTGCCAGCAGTTTATCTGGAGAGTCCTACAATGAGCAGTTCTTC.